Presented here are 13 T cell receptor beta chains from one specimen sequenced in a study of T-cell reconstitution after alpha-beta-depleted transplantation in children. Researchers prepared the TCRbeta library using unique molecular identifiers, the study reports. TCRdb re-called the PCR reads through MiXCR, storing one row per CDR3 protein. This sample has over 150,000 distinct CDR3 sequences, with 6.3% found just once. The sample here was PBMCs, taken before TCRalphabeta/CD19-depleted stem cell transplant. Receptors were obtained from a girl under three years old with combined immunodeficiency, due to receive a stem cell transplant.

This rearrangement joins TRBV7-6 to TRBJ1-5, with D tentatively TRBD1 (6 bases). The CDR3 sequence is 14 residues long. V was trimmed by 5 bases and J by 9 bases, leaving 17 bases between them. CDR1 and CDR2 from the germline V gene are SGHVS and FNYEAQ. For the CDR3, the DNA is TGTGCCAGCAGCCCTTGGACAGCCGGAGGGCCCCAGCATTTT. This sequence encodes CASSPWTAGGPQHF.

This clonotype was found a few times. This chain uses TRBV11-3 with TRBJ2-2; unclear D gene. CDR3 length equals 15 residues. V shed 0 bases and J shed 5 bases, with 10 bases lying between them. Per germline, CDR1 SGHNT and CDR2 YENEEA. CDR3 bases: TGTGCCAGCAGCTTAGATTTACTATTTACCGGGGAGCTGTTTTTT. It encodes CASSLDLLFTGELFF.

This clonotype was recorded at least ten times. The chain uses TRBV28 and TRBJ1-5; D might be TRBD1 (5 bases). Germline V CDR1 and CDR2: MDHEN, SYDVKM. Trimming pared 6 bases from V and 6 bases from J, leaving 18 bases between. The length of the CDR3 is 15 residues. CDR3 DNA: TGTGCCAGCAGCTCTGCGGGGGAACCGGCTCAGCCCCAGCATTTT. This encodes CASSSAGEPAQPQHF. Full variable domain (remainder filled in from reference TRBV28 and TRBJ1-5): DVKVTQSSRYLVKRTGEKVFLECVQDMDHENMFWYRQDPGLGLRLIYFSYDVKMKEKGDIPEGYSVSREKKERFSLILESASTNQTSMYLCASSSAGEPAQPQHFGDGTRLSIL.

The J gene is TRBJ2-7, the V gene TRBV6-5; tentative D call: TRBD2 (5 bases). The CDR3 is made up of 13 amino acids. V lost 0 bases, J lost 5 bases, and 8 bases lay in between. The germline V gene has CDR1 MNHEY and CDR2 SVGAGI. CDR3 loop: CASSYSEGNEQYF. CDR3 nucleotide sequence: TGTGCCAGCAGTTACTCAGAGGGAAACGAGCAGTACTTC.

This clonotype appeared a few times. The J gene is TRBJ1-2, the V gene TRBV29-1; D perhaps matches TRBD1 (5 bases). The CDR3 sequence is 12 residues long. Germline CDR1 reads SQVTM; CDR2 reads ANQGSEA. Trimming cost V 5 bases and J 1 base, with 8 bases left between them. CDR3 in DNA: TGCAGCGTTCCGGGGGGTAACTATGGCTACACCTTC. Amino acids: CSVPGGNYGYTF.

CDR3 bases: TGTGCCAGCAGCAACGGGTCCACACGGGGCCGAGGTGGTAACACTGAAGCTTTCTTT. It yields the protein CASSNGSTRGRGGNTEAFF. V and J are TRBV21-1 and TRBJ1-1; the D call TRBD1 from the table was never checked on the DNA. TRBV21-1 is classified as a pseudogene. The CDR3 is 19 residues long.

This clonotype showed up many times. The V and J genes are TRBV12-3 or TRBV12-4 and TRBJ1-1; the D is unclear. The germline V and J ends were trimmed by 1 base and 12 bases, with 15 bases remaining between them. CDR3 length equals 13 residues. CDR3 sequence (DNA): TGTGCCAGCAGTTTAGATTCAGGAACAAGGACTTTCTTT. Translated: CASSLDSGTRTFF.

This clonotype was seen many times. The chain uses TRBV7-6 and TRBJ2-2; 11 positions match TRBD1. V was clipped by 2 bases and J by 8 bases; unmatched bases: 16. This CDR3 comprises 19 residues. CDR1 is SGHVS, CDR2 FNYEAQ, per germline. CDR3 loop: CASSLHTSHGQGAKGELFF. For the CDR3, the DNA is TGTGCCAGCAGCTTACACACCTCCCACGGACAGGGGGCGAAGGGGGAGCTGTTTTTT. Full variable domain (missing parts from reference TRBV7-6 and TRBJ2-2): GAGVSQSPRYKVTKRGQDVALRCDPISGHVSLYWYRQALGQGPEFLTYFNYEAQQDKSGLPNDRFSAERPEGSISTLTIQRTEQRDSAMYRCASSLHTSHGQGAKGELFFGEGSRLTVL.

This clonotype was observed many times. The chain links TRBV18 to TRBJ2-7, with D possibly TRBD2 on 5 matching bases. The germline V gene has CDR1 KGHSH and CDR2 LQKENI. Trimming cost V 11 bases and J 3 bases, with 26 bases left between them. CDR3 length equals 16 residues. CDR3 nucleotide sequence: TGTGCCGGAGGAGAATGGTGGCGGGCTACTATCTACGAGCAGTACTTC. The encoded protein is CAGGEWWRATIYEQYF. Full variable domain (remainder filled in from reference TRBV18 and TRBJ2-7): NAGVMQNPRHLVRRRGQEARLRCSPMKGHSHVYWYRQLPEEGLKFMVYLQKENIIDESGMPKERFSAEFPKEGPSILRIQQVVRGDSAAYFCAGGEWWRATIYEQYFGPGTRLTVT.

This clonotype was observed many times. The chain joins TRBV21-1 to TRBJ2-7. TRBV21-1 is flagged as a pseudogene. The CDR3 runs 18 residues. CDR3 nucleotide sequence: TGTGCCAGCAGCAAAGCGGCTAAAGACGTGATCCCGCTCTACGAGCAGTACTTC. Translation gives CASSKAAKDVIPLYEQYF.

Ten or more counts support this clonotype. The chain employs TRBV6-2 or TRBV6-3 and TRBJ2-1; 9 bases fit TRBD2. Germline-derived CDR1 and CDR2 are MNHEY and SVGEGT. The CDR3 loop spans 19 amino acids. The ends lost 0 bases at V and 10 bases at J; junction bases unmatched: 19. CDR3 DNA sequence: TGTGCCAGCAGTTACTCTGTCAGACTAGCGGAAAGATTTCAATGGGAGCAGTTCTTC. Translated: CASSYSVRLAERFQWEQFF.

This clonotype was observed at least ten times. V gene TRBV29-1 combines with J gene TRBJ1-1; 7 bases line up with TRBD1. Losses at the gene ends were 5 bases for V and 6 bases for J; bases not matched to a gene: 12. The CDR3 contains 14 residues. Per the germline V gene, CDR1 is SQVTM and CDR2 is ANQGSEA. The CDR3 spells CSVFYWDSQAEAFF. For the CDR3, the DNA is TGCAGCGTTTTCTACTGGGACAGTCAAGCTGAAGCTTTCTTT.

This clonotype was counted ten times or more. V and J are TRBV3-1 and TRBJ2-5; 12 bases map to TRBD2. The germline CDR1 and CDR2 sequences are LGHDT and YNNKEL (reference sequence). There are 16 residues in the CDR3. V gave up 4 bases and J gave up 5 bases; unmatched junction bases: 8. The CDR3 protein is CASSPGQTSGGETQYF. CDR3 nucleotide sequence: TGTGCCAGCAGCCCCGGACAAACTAGCGGGGGGGAGACCCAGTACTTC.